This note documents a single TCR beta chain sequence. Its specificity is not known. There are 14 residues in the CDR3. Per germline, CDR1 SGHDT and CDR2 YYEEEE. Germline trimming cut 4 bases from V and 6 bases from J; bases unmatched to any gene: 7. This record comes from a study of cytomegalovirus exposure and HLA in healthy donors. The PCR contained 60 Vbeta and 13 Jbeta primers. Using immunoSEQ multiplex PCR, the repertoire was profiled, and TCRdb retains in-frame clones only, with some absent. Here the sample spans fewer than 85,000 clones, approximately 70% being singletons. Whole-study findings and limits: The study recorded more than 150 TCR beta chains that were cytomegalovirus-associated. In a later analysis, common viral pathogens appeared linked to several of the most significant clusters.

The chain links TRBV5-6 to TRBJ2-3, with TRBD1 identical over 8 bases. The sequence was collected from a woman between 40 and 50 years old in good health and CMV-seropositive. Sequencing was carried out using PBMCs. CDR3 DNA sequence: TGTGCCAGCAGCCCCTTGGACAGGGTCGATACGCAGTATTTT. This translates into CASSPLDRVDTQYF.